This T cell receptor beta chain was observed in a study of blood T cell repertoires in COVID-19. Across the study: Some COVID-19 samples were acute and others convalescent; all came from the United States, Italy and Spain. The cDNA or gDNA used as material had been derived from T cells, B-cell-depleted T cells, or PBMCs.

In the authors' workflow: Reference gene primer amplification gave estimated nucleated cell counts. This table comes from immunoSEQ multiplex PCR, and its TCRdb copy is limited to in-frame clones, with some not included. V, J and clone size are taken as reported in that table, and D and trimming were inferred from the DNA itself. The data hold some 240,000 clones, with roughly four fifths observed a single time. In its sample, this clone was seen a few times. The sequenced sample was peripheral blood. The clonotype originates from an elderly woman with acute or convalescent COVID-19.

The DNA of the CDR3 is TGTGCCAGCAGTCACGACAGGGGGACCCAGTACTTC. As protein: CASSHDRGTQYF. The chain employs TRBV7-3 and TRBJ2-5; TRBD1 matches at 8 bases. The ends lost 6 bases at V and 7 bases at J; junction bases unmatched: 4. The CDR3 sequence is 12 residues long. The germline gives CDR1 SGHTA, CDR2 FQGTGA.